Sequencing of this TCR beta chain was carried out in a study of blood T cell repertoires in COVID-19. Study background: Samples of COVID-19 (acute and convalescent) were obtained from the United States, Italy and Spain. T cells, B-cell-depleted T cells, or PBMCs supplied cDNA or gDNA.

The authors' processing: Quantification of nucleated cells was approximated via reference gene primer amplification. Produced via immunoSEQ multiplex PCR; TCRdb's table is partial and in-frame only. The V and J calls and clone size come from that table; D and trimming were worked out from the DNA. The repertoire holds more than 35,000 clones, with about 89% as singletons. Deletions cut 1 base from V and 5 bases from J, with 9 bases between. Germline assignment: CDR1 LGHDT and CDR2 YNNKEL (reference sequence). The CDR3 is 14 residues long. The receptor was isolated from a woman between 25 and 40 years old in a cohort sampled during active COVID-19. This sequence joins TRBV3-1 (or the pseudogene TRBV3-2) and TRBJ2-1; D uncertain. Sequencing was performed on peripheral blood. The CDR3 nucleotides read TGTGCCAGCAGCCAAGGCCCTAAGCACAATGAGCAGTTCTTC. This translates into CASSQGPKHNEQFF.